Reported below is one T cell receptor beta chain. This record belongs to a study of blood T cells in healthy people across ages. The draw of peripheral blood yielded about 9.4 milliliters from each donor. This CDR3 comprises 17 residues. Germline-derived CDR1 and CDR2 are SGHTA and FQGNSA. The V gene end was trimmed by 3 bases and the J gene end by 2 bases; junction bases not matched to a gene: 9. Primers used in a second PCR of about 7 to 12 cycles were a sample-barcoded 5' primer and a J-beta primer mix. A template-switch adaptor that had 12 random nucleotides put a tag on each cDNA molecule. TCRdb used MiXCR to reprocess the 5' RACE reads, holding one entry per CDR3 protein. Altogether about a million distinct CDR3 sequences are present, roughly 51% being singletons, with the ten largest covering about 20%.

Specimen: blood. The TCR was taken from a woman in her sixties in good health. The rearrangement joins TRBV7-2 to TRBJ1-5; 8 nucleotides line up with TRBD1. The CDR3 bases are TGTGCCAGCAGCTTGGGGCAGGGGGCGCGGGGCAATCAGCCCCAGCATTTT. Translated, it gives CASSLGQGARGNQPQHF.